This T cell receptor (beta chain) was identified in a study of breast tumors, draining lymph nodes, adjacent tissues. Study conclusions and caveats: Compared with basal-like, luminal-like tumors shared significantly more repertoire with nontumor tissue. Compared with lymph nodes, tumors were less diverse; compared with nontumor tissue, more. Findings are consistent with lymph node origin and intratumoral expansion of most tumor T cells. Tumor T cell lymph node origin was a supported hypothesis, not proven.

One entry per CDR3 protein results from TCRdb running MiXCR on the multiplex PCR reads. Of about 15,000 distinct CDR3 sequences listed, around 50% are singletons. This clonotype showed up many times. Its antigen remains unidentified. Germline V CDR1 and CDR2: LNHDA, SQIVND (reference sequence). This CDR3 is built from 14 residues. The trim removed 6 bases at V and 3 bases at J, leaving 8 bases unmatched. The sequence derives from a female donor with breast cancer. Some clones in this sample may be carry-over from other donors' samples. The chain joins TRBV19 to TRBJ2-7; 7 bases are shared with TRBD2. Source material: tumor-adjacent breast tissue. The CDR3 sequence is CASRESGTGYEQYF. The CDR3 nucleotides are TGTGCCAGTAGGGAGAGCGGGACGGGCTACGAGCAGTACTTC.